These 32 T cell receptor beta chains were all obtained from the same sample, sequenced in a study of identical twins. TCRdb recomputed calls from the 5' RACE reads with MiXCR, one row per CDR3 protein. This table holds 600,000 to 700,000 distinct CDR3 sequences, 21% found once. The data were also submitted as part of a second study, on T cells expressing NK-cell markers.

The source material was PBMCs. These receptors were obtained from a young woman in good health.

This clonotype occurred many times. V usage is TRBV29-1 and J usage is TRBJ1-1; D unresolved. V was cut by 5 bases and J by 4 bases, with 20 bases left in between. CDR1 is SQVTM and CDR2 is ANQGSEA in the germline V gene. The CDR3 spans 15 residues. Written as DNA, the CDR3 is TGCAGCGTTAGCCCCTCTAGGGCCGGTGGCACTGAAGCTTTCTTT. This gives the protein CSVSPSRAGGTEAFF. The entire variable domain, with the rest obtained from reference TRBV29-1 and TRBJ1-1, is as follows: SAVISQKPSRDICQRGTSLTIQCQVDSQVTMMFWYRQQPGQSLTLIATANQGSEATYESGFVIDKFPISRPNLTFSTLTVSNMSPEDSSIYLCSVSPSRAGGTEAFFGQGTRLTVV.

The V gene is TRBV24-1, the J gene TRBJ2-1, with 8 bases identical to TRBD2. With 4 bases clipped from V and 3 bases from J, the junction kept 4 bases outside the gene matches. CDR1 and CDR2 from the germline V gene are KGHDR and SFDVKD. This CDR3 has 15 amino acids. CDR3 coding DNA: TGTGCCACCAGTGACGGGGGGGGGATCTACAATGAGCAGTTCTTC. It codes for CATSDGGGIYNEQFF.

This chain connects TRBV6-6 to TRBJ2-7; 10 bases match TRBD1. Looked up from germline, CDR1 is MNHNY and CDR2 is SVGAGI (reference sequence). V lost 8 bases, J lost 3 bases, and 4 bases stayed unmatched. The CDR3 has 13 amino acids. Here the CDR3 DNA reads TGTGCCAGCGGGGACAGGGGCTTCTACGAGCAGTACTTC. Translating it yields CASGDRGFYEQYF.

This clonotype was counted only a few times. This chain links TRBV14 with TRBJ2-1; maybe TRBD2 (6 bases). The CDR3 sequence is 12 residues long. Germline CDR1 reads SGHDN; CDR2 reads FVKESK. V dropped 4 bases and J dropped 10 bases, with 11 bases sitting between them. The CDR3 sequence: CASSRRDLEQFF. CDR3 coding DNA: TGTGCCAGCAGCCGCCGGGACTTGGAGCAGTTCTTC. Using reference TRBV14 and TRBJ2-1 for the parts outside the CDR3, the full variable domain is EAGVTQFPSHSVIEKGQTVTLRCDPISGHDNLYWYRRVMGKEIKFLLHFVKESKQDESGMPNNRFLAERTGGTYSTLKVQPAELEDSGVYFCASSRRDLEQFFGPGTRLTVL.

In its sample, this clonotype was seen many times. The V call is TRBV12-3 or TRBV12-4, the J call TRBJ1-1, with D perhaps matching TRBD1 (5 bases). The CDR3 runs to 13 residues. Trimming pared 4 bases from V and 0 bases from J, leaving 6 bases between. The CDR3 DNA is TGTGCCAGCAGTTGGGGGGTGAACACTGAAGCTTTCTTT. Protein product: CASSWGVNTEAFF.

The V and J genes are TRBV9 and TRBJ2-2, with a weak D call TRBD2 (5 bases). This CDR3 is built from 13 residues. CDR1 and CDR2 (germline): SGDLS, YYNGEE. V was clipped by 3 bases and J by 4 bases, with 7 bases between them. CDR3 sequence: CASSARGTGELFF. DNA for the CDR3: TGTGCCAGCAGCGCCCGGGGCACCGGGGAGCTGTTTTTT.

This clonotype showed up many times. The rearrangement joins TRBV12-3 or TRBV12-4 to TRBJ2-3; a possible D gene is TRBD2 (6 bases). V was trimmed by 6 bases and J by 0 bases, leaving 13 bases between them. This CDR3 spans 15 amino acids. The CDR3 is CASSPPGTSTDTQYF. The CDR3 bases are TGTGCCAGCAGCCCGCCCGGGACTAGCACAGATACGCAGTATTTT.

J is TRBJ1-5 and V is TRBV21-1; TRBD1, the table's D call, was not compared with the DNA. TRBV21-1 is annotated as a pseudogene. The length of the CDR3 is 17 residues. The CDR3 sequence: CASSNQGESYSNQPQHF. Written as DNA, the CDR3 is TGTGCCAGCAGCAACCAGGGGGAATCATATAGCAATCAGCCCCAGCATTTT.

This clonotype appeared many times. The DNA for the CDR3 is TGTGCCAGCAGCGCGGGGTTCTACACAGATACGCAGTATTTT. Protein: CASSAGFYTDTQYF. The chain carries TRBV7-2 and TRBJ2-3, with D perhaps TRBD2 (6 bases). This CDR3 comprises 14 residues. The V gene's germline CDR1 is SGHTA and CDR2 FQGNSA. V lost 5 bases and J 2 bases, leaving 11 bases between the germline ends.

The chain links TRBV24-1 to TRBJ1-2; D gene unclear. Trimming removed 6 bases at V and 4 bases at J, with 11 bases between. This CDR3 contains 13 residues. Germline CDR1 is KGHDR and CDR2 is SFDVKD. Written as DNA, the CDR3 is TGTGCCACCAGTTTGGAAGAGTTCTATGGCTACACCTTC. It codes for CATSLEEFYGYTF.

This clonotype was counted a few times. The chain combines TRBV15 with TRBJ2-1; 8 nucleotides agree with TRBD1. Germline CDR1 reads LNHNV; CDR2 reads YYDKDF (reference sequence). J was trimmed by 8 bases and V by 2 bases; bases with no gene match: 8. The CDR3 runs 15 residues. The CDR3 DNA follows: TGTGCCACCAGCAGACCCCACAGGGGGAATGATGAGCAGTTCTTC. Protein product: CATSRPHRGNDEQFF.

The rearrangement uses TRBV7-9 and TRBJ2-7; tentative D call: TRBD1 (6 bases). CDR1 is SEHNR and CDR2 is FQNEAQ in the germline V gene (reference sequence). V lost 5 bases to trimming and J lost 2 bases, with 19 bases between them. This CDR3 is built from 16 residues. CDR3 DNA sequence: TGTGCCAGCAGCACCACAGGGAGCCGGGACCCCTACGAGCAGTACTTC. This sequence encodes CASSTTGSRDPYEQYF.

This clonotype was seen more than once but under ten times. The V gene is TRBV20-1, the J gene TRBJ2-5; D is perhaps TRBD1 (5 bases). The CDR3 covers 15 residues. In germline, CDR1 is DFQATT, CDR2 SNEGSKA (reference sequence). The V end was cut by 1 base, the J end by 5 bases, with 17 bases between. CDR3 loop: CSARAGAGNLETQYF. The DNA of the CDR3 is TGCAGTGCTAGAGCTGGGGCAGGCAATCTGGAGACCCAGTACTTC.

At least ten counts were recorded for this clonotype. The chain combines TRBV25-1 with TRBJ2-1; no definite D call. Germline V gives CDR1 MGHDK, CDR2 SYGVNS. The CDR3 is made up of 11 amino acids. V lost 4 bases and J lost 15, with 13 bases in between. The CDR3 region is CASSVGKVGFF. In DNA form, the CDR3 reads TGTGCCAGCAGTGTGGGAAAGGTTGGGTTCTTC.

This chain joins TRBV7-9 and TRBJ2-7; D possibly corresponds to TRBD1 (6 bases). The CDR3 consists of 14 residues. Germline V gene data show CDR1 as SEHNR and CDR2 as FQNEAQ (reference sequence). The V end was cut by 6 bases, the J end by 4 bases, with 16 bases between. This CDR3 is CASSLWPRGYEQYF. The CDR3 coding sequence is TGTGCCAGCAGTCTCTGGCCCAGGGGATACGAGCAGTACTTC.

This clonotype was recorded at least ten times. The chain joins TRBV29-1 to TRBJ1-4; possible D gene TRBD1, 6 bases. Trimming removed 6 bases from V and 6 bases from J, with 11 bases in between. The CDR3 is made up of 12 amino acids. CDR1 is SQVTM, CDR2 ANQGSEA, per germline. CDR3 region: CSVGQNDEKLFF. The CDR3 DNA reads TGCAGCGTCGGACAGAATGATGAAAAACTGTTTTTT.

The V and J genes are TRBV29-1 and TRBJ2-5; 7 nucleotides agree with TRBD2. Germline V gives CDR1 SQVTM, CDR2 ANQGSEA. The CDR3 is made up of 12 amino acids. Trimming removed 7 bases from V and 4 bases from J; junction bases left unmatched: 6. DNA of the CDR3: TGCAGCGCCGGGTGGGAGGGAGAGACCCAGTACTTC. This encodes CSAGWEGETQYF.

The CDR3: CSVDSDRHGYTF. CDR3 in DNA: TGCAGCGTTGACTCCGACAGGCATGGCTACACCTTC. This chain links TRBV29-1 with TRBJ1-2; D might be TRBD1 (6 bases). The CDR3 loop spans 12 amino acids. The V end lost 3 bases, the J end lost 6 bases, and 11 bases lay between the germline ends. Germline V gene lookup returns CDR1 SQVTM and CDR2 ANQGSEA.

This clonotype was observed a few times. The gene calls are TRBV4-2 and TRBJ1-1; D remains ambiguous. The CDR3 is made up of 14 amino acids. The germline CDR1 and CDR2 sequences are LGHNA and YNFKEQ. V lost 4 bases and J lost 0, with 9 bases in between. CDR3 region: CASSPHGLNTEAFF. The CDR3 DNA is TGTGCCAGCAGCCCACACGGGTTGAACACTGAAGCTTTCTTT.

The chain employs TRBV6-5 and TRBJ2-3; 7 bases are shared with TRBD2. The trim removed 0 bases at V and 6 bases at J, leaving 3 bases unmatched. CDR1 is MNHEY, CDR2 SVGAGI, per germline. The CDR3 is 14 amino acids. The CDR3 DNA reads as TGTGCCAGCAGTTACTCCCAGGGAGGGGATACGCAGTATTTT. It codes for CASSYSQGGDTQYF.

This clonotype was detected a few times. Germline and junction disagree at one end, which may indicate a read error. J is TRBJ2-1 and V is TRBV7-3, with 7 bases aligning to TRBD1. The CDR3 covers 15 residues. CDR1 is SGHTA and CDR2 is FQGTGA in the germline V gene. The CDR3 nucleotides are TGTGCCAGCAGCTACCAAACCGGGACAGTTTACGAGCTGTTCTTC. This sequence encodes CASSYQTGTVYELFF.

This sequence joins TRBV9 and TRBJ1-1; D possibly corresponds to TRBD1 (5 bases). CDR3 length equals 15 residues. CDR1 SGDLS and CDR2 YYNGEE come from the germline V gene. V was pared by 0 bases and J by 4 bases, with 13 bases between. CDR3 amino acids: CASSVVAGVGTEAFF. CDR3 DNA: TGTGCCAGCAGCGTAGTGGCGGGGGTCGGCACTGAAGCTTTCTTT.

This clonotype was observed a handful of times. CDR3 amino acids: CSARSMVQRGGYTF. The CDR3 nucleotides are TGCAGTGCTAGGAGTATGGTCCAGAGGGGTGGCTACACCTTC. The rearrangement uses TRBV20-1 and TRBJ1-2, with a weak D call TRBD1 (5 bases). Germline V CDR1 and CDR2: DFQATT, SNEGSKA (reference sequence). The CDR3 sequence is 14 residues long. V lost 3 bases and J 7 bases, leaving 18 bases between the germline ends.

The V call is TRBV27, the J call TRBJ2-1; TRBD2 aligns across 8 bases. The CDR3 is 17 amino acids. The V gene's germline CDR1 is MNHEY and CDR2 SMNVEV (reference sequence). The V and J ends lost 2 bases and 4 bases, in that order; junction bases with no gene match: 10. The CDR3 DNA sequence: TGTGCCAGCAGTTTAATTGGTGGTAGCGGGGCTTACAATGAGCAGTTCTTC. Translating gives CASSLIGGSGAYNEQFF.

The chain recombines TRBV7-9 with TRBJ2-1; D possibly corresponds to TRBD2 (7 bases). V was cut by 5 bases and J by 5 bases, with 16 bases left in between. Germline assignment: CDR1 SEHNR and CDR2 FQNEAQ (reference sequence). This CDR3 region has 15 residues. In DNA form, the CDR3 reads TGTGCCAGCAGCCCCCGGGGGGCAGGGGACAATGAGCAGTTCTTC. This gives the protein CASSPRGAGDNEQFF.

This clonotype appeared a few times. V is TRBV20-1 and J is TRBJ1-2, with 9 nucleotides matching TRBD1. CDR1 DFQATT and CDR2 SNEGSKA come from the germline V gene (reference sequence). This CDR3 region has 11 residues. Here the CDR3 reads CTLDRGDGYTF. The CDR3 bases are TGCACCCTTGACAGGGGGGACGGCTACACCTTC.

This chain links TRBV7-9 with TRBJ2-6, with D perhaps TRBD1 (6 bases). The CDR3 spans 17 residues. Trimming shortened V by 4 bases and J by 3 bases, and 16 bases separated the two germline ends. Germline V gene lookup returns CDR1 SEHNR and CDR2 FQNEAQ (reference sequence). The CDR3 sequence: CASSSPVWGHGANVLTF. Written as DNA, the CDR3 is TGTGCCAGCAGCTCGCCAGTTTGGGGGCATGGGGCCAACGTCCTGACTTTC.

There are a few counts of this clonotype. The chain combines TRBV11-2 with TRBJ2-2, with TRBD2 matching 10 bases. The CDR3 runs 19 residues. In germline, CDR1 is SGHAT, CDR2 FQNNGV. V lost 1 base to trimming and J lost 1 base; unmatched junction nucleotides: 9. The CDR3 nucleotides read TGTGCCAGCAGCTTAGGGAGGGGAACTAGCGGGGAGAACACCGGGGAGCTGTTTTTT. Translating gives CASSLGRGTSGENTGELFF.

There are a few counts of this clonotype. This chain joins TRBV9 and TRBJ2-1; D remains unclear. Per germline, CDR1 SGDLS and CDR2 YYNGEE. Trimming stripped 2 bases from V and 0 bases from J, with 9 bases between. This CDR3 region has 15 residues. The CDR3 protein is CASSVDDLSYNEQFF. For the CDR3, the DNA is TGTGCCAGCAGCGTCGACGACCTCTCCTACAATGAGCAGTTCTTC.

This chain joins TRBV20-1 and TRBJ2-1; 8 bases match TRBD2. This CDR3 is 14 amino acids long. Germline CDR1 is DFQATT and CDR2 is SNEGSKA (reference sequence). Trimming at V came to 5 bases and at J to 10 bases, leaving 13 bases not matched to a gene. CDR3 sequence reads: CSAGIRAGGLEQFF. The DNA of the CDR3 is TGCAGTGCTGGGATAAGGGCGGGAGGCCTAGAGCAGTTCTTC.

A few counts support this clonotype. The CDR3 sequence is CSAGGGRNQPQHF. The CDR3 coding sequence is TGCAGTGCAGGGGGGGGGAGAAATCAGCCCCAGCATTTT. J is TRBJ1-5 and V is TRBV20-1; D might be TRBD1 (6 bases). There are 13 residues in the CDR3. Germline V lookup: CDR1 DFQATT, CDR2 SNEGSKA (reference sequence). Trimming stripped 6 bases from V and 4 bases from J, with 13 bases between.

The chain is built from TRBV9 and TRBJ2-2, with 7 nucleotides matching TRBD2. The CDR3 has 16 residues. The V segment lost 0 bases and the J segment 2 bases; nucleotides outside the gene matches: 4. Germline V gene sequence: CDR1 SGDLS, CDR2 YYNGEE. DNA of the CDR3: TGTGCCAGCAGCGTAGCCCTAGCGGATAACACCGGGGAGCTGTTTTTT. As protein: CASSVALADNTGELFF.